This T cell receptor beta chain stems from a study of CD8+ T cells in alopecia areata. Across the study: At a dose of 5 to 10 mg twice daily, oral tofacitinib was given to treated patients. People stayed on tofacitinib for 6 to 18 months, then stopped the drug for 6 months. Overall study results and limits: In blood and scalp, many expanded lesional clones persisted during tofacitinib. In lesional scalp, particularly from alopecia totalis/universalis, clonality was higher than in normal scalp.

The sequencing template was cDNA reverse transcribed from extracted RNA. The repertoire was sequenced with immunoSEQ multiplex PCR; TCRdb's copy has only in-frame clones and lacks some. The repertoire consists of about 200,000 clones, with nearly 60% occurring once and the leading ten covering under 7%. Treatment given: oral pan-JAK inhibitor, 5-10 mg twice daily. CDR1 and CDR2 from the germline V gene are SEHNR and FQNEAQ (reference sequence). With 0 bases removed from V and 7 bases from J, the gap between germline ends came to 10 bases. CDR3 length equals 15 residues. Points on this clone: Its antigen is as yet unknown.

The material sequenced was CD4+ T cells sorted from blood, taken at week 24, from a patient treated with tofacitinib. The V call is TRBV7-9, the J call TRBJ1-6; D is unresolved. This sequence was found in a human donor with alopecia areata. CDR3 in amino acids: CASSLAGSTNSPLHF. In DNA form, the CDR3 reads TGTGCCAGCAGCTTAGCTGGGAGCACCAATTCACCCCTCCACTTT. The variable domain in full, with the rest retrieved from reference TRBV7-9 and TRBJ1-6, is DTGVSQNPRHKITKRGQNVTFRCDPISEHNRLYWYRQTLGQGPEFLTYFQNEAQLEKSRLLSDRFSAERPKGSFSTLEIQRTEQGDSAMYLCASSLAGSTNSPLHFGNGTRLTVT.